A single sample gave rise to the 8 T cell receptor beta chains below, sequenced in a study of cytomegalovirus exposure and HLA in healthy donors. The study ran its PCR with 60 Vbeta and 13 Jbeta primers. Some clones are missing from TCRdb's copy, which holds only in-frame ones; the method was immunoSEQ multiplex PCR. Counted here are approximately 100,000 clones, about 81% occurring once; the ten biggest clones make up roughly 4.3%. The material sequenced was PBMCs. These receptors were taken from a woman aged 35 to 49 in good health and CMV-seropositive.

V gene TRBV18 combines with J gene TRBJ2-7; D call uncertain. This CDR3 comprises 13 residues. Trimming cost V 3 bases and J 4 bases, with 10 bases left between them. CDR1 and CDR2 from the germline V gene are KGHSH and LQKENI. The CDR3 protein is CASSPGPLYEQYF. CDR3 sequence (DNA): TGTGCCAGCTCACCGGGCCCCTTATACGAGCAGTACTTC. The full variable domain, completed using reference TRBV18 and TRBJ2-7, is NAGVMQNPRHLVRRRGQEARLRCSPMKGHSHVYWYRQLPEEGLKFMVYLQKENIIDESGMPKERFSAEFPKEGPSILRIQQVVRGDSAAYFCASSPGPLYEQYFGPGTRLTVT.

The chain carries TRBV14 and TRBJ1-1, with D tentatively TRBD1 (6 bases). This CDR3 comprises 13 residues. Germline values: CDR1 SGHDN, CDR2 FVKESK. The ends were cut back, 4 bases at V and 4 bases at J, with 10 bases in the middle. The CDR3 nucleotides read TGTGCCAGCAGCCCGATGGGGGCCACTGAAGCTTTCTTT. This codes for CASSPMGATEAFF.

J is TRBJ2-3 and V is TRBV2, with TRBD2 as a possible D gene (5 bases). Looked up from germline, CDR1 is SNHLY and CDR2 is FYNNEI. The ends were cut back, 8 bases at V and 2 bases at J, with 14 bases in the middle. There are 14 residues in the CDR3. Here the CDR3 reads CASARGEVTDTQYF. The CDR3, as DNA: TGTGCCAGCGCCCGGGGTGAAGTCACAGATACGCAGTATTTT. Variable domain in full (rest from reference TRBV2 and TRBJ2-3): EPEVTQTPSHQVTQMGQEVILRCVPISNHLYFYWYRQILGQKVEFLVSFYNNEISEKSEIFDDQFSVERPDGSNFTLKIRSTKLEDSAMYFCASARGEVTDTQYFGPGTRLTVL.

The chain has TRBV5-1 and TRBJ1-6; 9 nucleotides agree with TRBD1. V lost 4 bases, J lost 3 bases, and 5 bases stayed unmatched. Per the germline V gene, CDR1 is SGHRS and CDR2 is YFSETQ. The CDR3 consists of 16 residues. CDR3 sequence: CASSLTGGGYNSPLHF. Written as DNA, the CDR3 is TGCGCCAGCAGCCTTACAGGGGGCGGCTATAATTCACCCCTCCACTTT.

This clone was found once. This chain uses TRBV6-5 with TRBJ1-5; D is unresolved. Trimming took 6 bases from V and 9 from J, leaving 18 bases between them. This CDR3 comprises 14 residues. Germline CDR1 and CDR2: MNHEY and SVGAGI. CDR3 amino acids: CASSGRHAGSPQHF. The CDR3, as DNA: TGTGCCAGCAGCGGCAGGCACGCAGGATCGCCCCAGCATTTT.

This clone came up a few times. The CDR3 here is CASSMGALETQYF. The CDR3 DNA reads TGTGCCAGTAGTATGGGGGCATTGGAGACCCAGTACTTC. This rearrangement joins TRBV19 to TRBJ2-5, with D perhaps matching TRBD1 (6 bases). Per the germline V gene, CDR1 is LNHDA and CDR2 is SQIVND (reference sequence). This CDR3 is 13 amino acids long. V was cut by 3 bases and J by 5 bases, with 10 bases left in between.

This sequence joins TRBV25-1 and TRBJ1-1; D uncertain. The CDR3 has 11 amino acids. Trimming stripped 7 bases from V and 11 bases from J, with 14 bases between. From germline, CDR1 is MGHDK and CDR2 SYGVNS. CDR3 amino acids: CASTIKTRAFF. CDR3 nucleotide sequence: TGTGCCAGCACCATAAAAACCAGGGCTTTCTTT.

The CDR3 loop is CASSTGANYGYTF. The CDR3 DNA reads TGTGCCAGCTCCACAGGGGCTAACTATGGCTACACCTTC. This chain connects TRBV18 to TRBJ1-2, with 7 bases fitting TRBD1. V lost 6 bases, J lost 0 bases, and 1 base stayed unmatched. From germline, CDR1 is KGHSH and CDR2 LQKENI. This CDR3 contains 13 residues.